These T cell receptor beta chains were read from a single sample in a study of OX40 agonist ivuxolimab in advanced cancers. TCRdb's copy holds only in-frame clones and misses some; the assay was immunoSEQ multiplex PCR. The table lists approximately 40,000 clones, approximately 84% of them singletons. Source: CD4+ or CD8+ T cells sorted from blood, taken in a trial of the OX40 agonist ivuxolimab. The receptors originated from an adult with an advanced solid tumor such as melanoma, head and neck, liver or kidney cancer. Both conserved end residues are part of each CDR3. The D gene is left open where the match is weak. Size tells how often a clone was seen (once, few, many) or the class of an expanded clone, and some rows leave it out.

j_gene	d_gene	abundance	v_gene	CDR3aa	CDR3nt
TRBJ2-3	NA	once	TRBV5-1	CASSLGMGADTQYF	TGCGCCAGCAGCTTGGGGATGGGGGCAGATACGCAGTATTTT
TRBJ1-1	NA	NA	TRBV5-1	CASSGMTTEAFF	TGCGCCAGCAGTGGGATGACCACTGAAGCTTTCTTT
TRBJ1-2	NA	NA	TRBV5-1	CASSLYPAQILEGYTF	TGCGCCAGCAGCTTGTACCCAGCCCAGATCCTCGAAGGCTACACCTTC
TRBJ2-1	TRBD2	few	TRBV11-1	CASSFQRGGYNEQFF	TGTGCCAGCAGCTTTCAGCGGGGGGGGTACAATGAGCAGTTCTTC
TRBJ1-1	NA	NA	TRBV16	CASSSGGGTEAFF	TGTGCCAGCAGCTCCGGAGGGGGGACTGAAGCTTTCTTT
TRBJ2-7	NA	NA	TRBV2	CASSPSGDGYEQYF	TGTGCCAGCAGCCCCTCGGGGGATGGGTACGAGCAGTACTTC
TRBJ1-4	NA	NA	TRBV6-1	CASSEFMEGGKEKLFF	TGTGCCAGCAGTGAATTTATGGAGGGAGGAAAAGAAAAACTGTTTTTT
TRBJ1-6	NA	NA	TRBV4-3	CASSQVPGSSPLHF	TGCGCCAGCAGCCAAGTTCCGGGGTCTTCACCCCTCCACTTT
TRBJ1-1	NA	NA	TRBV9	CASSPWALGNTEAFF	TGTGCCAGCAGCCCCTGGGCGTTGGGGAACACTGAAGCTTTCTTT
TRBJ1-4	NA	NA	TRBV2	CASIGAFTNEKLFF	TGTGCCAGCATCGGGGCATTCACTAATGAAAAACTGTTTTTT
TRBJ2-3	TRBD2	NA	TRBV11-2	CASSYKVFSGGATDTQYF	TGTGCCAGCAGCTACAAGGTGTTTAGCGGGGGGGCGACAGATACGCAGTATTTT
TRBJ1-2	TRBD1	NA	TRBV5-6	CASSFKRTGYGYTF	TGTGCCAGCAGTTTTAAAAGGACAGGCTATGGCTACACCTTC
TRBJ1-1	NA	NA	TRBV5-1	CASSLERGHGAFF	TGCGCCAGCAGCTTGGAGAGGGGCCACGGGGCTTTCTTT
TRBJ2-5	NA	NA	TRBV6-5	CASSYGAGETQYF	TGTGCCAGCAGTTACGGGGCCGGGGAGACCCAGTACTTC
TRBJ2-5	TRBD2	NA	TRBV13	CASSLGTSGVQETQYF	TGTGCCAGCAGCTTAGGGACTAGCGGAGTCCAAGAGACCCAGTACTTC
TRBJ2-1	NA	NA	TRBV6-6	CASTPSGLVDEQFF	TGTGCCAGCACTCCCTCCGGCCTGGTTGATGAGCAGTTCTTC
TRBJ2-7	NA	NA	TRBV19	CASSMQGVSYEQYF	TGTGCCAGTAGTATGCAGGGCGTCTCCTACGAGCAGTACTTC
TRBJ1-4	NA	once	TRBV30	CAWSIDSYNEKLFF	TGTGCCTGGAGTATTGACAGTTATAATGAAAAACTGTTTTTT
TRBJ2-5	NA	NA	TRBV7-8	CASNLNVRETQYF	TGTGCCAGCAACCTGAATGTAAGAGAGACCCAGTACTTC
TRBJ1-5	NA	NA	TRBV7-8	CASSLAYSAGELQPQHF	TGTGCCAGCAGCTTAGCTTACTCTGCAGGGGAGCTTCAGCCCCAGCATTTT
TRBJ1-2	NA	NA	TRBV19	CASSFRGQVHGYTF	TGTGCCAGTAGCTTCCGGGGGCAGGTCCATGGCTACACCTTC
TRBJ1-5	NA	NA	TRBV7-9	CASSYLAGLNQPQHF	TGTGCCAGCAGCTATCTGGCAGGGTTGAATCAGCCCCAGCATTTT
TRBJ2-7	NA	once	TRBV5-6	CASSLPYEQYF	TGTGCCAGCAGCTTGCCCTACGAGCAGTACTTC
TRBJ2-7	TRBD1	NA	TRBV9	CASSGPGTGGYEQYF	TGTGCCAGCAGCGGACCCGGGACAGGGGGCTACGAGCAGTACTTC
TRBJ2-5	NA	NA	TRBV27	CASSFGSQETQYF	TGTGCCAGCAGTTTCGGCAGCCAAGAGACCCAGTACTTC
TRBJ1-1	NA	NA	TRBV19	CASTRDRGGTEAFF	TGTGCCAGTACCCGAGATCGGGGTGGCACTGAAGCTTTCTTT
TRBJ2-7	NA	NA	TRBV19	CASSVQVSSYEQYF	TGTGCCAGTAGTGTACAGGTTTCCTCCTACGAGCAGTACTTC
TRBJ2-7	NA	NA	TRBV15	CATSRDDSLSYEQYF	TGTGCCACCAGCAGAGATGACTCTCTTTCCTACGAGCAGTACTTC
TRBJ2-7	NA	NA	TRBV19	CASSIYGGNEQYF	TGTGCCAGTAGTATATATGGGGGTAACGAGCAGTACTTC
TRBJ1-6	NA	few	TRBV25-1	CASSDLGGPLHF	TGTGCCAGCAGTGACTTGGGGGGACCCCTCCACTTT
TRBJ2-4	TRBD1	NA	TRBV30	CAWSLGQGKDIQYF	TGTGCCTGGAGTCTAGGACAGGGGAAGGACATTCAGTACTTC
TRBJ2-7	TRBD2	NA	TRBV6-5	CASSYGRGGYEQYF	TGTGCCAGCAGTTACGGGCGGGGGGGATACGAGCAGTACTTC
TRBJ2-2	NA	NA	TRBV6-4	CASSESDTGELFF	TGTGCCAGCAGTGAATCGGACACCGGGGAGCTGTTTTTT
TRBJ1-1	NA	NA	TRBV6-6	CASSHHGQTNTEAFF	TGTGCCAGCAGTCACCACGGACAGACGAACACTGAAGCTTTCTTT
TRBJ1-1	TRBD1	NA	TRBV19	CASSTVPGGTEAFF	TGTGCCAGTAGTACCGTCCCAGGGGGCACTGAAGCTTTCTTT
TRBJ1-5	NA	NA	TRBV28	CASSLGSQPQHF	TGTGCCAGCAGTTTGGGATCCCAGCCCCAGCATTTT
TRBJ2-1	NA	NA	TRBV7-6	CASSPNNHNEQFF	TGTGCCAGCAGCCCGAACAACCACAATGAGCAGTTCTTC
TRBJ2-1	TRBD2	NA	TRBV5-4	CASSRSGGAYNEQFF	TGTGCCAGCAGCCGGAGCGGGGGGGCCTACAATGAGCAGTTCTTC
TRBJ2-7	NA	NA	TRBV5-6	CASSLGDGNYEQYF	TGTGCCAGCAGCTTGGGGGACGGCAACTACGAGCAGTACTTC
TRBJ2-1	TRBD1	NA	TRBV7-3	CASSFGQGLDEQFF	TGTGCCAGCAGCTTTGGACAGGGGTTGGATGAGCAGTTCTTC
TRBJ2-3	NA	NA	TRBV5-4	CASTLGDWAIEAQYF	TGTGCCAGCACCTTAGGGGACTGGGCTATTGAGGCGCAGTATTTT
TRBJ1-5	NA	NA	TRBV23-1	CAFFLGLYPVGPQHF	TGCGCCTTTTTTTTGGGGCTCTACCCAGTGGGGCCCCAGCATTTT
TRBJ2-3	TRBD1	NA	TRBV11-2	CASSLEPLPRGYEQYF	TGTGCCAGCAGCTTAGAACCCCTCCCCAGGGGGTATGAGCAGTATTTT
TRBJ1-1	NA	few	TRBV5-4	CASSLNSFDEAFF	TGTGCCAGCAGCTTGAACAGCTTCGATGAAGCTTTCTTT
TRBJ2-7	TRBD1	NA	TRBV15	CATSRGDRGYEQYF	TGTGCCACCAGCAGAGGCGACAGGGGATACGAGCAGTACTTC
TRBJ2-2	TRBD2	NA	TRBV9	CASTGLAEGTGELFF	TGTGCCAGCACAGGACTAGCGGAGGGGACCGGGGAGCTGTTTTTT
TRBJ2-1	NA	NA	TRBV29-1	CSAGMGNEQFF	TGCAGCGCCGGAATGGGGAATGAGCAGTTCTTC
TRBJ2-1	NA	NA	TRBV7-8	CASTPRPNGEQFF	TGTGCCAGCACCCCTCGACCGAACGGCGAGCAGTTCTTC
TRBJ2-7	NA	NA	TRBV6-5	CASSYTPYEQYF	TGTGCCAGCAGTTACACCCCGTACGAGCAGTACTTC
TRBJ1-2	TRBD1	once	TRBV5-6	CASTLGQGDYGYTF	TGTGCCAGCACCCTGGGGCAGGGGGATTATGGCTACACCTTC